This record covers a single TCR beta chain. Its specificity is not known. Profiling relied on immunoSEQ multiplex PCR, and the TCRdb table lists in-frame clones only, not all of them. The data hold 20,000 to 25,000 clones, with just under 95% observed a single time. The sample is drawn from a study of regulatory and conventional T cells in RAG deficiency. Notes on the study in general: Patient subsets had shorter CDR3s; Omenn Treg-Tconv overlap exceeded 85%. Other subsets showed approximately 10-fold reductions, but Treg unique TCR beta sequences fell roughly 90-fold in these patients. Shannon entropy fell and Simpson indices rose in RAG-deficient patients.

Blood CD4+ CD25-low CD127-high conventional T cells supplied the genomic DNA template. Separately, the same data were catalogued under a study of regulatory T cells. That paper notes: Primers: 52 TRBV forward and 13 TRBJ reverse.

The sequence was obtained from a human donor in good health. The sample was CD4+ T cells sorted from blood.

CDR3 region: CAWGHNQPQHF. The CDR3 DNA reads TGTGCCTGGGGGCATAATCAGCCCCAGCATTTT. J is TRBJ1-5 and V is TRBV30; D unresolved. V gave up 5 bases and J gave up 4 bases, with 6 bases separating them. The length of the CDR3 is 11 residues. Germline CDR1 GTSNPN, CDR2 SVGIG (reference sequence).